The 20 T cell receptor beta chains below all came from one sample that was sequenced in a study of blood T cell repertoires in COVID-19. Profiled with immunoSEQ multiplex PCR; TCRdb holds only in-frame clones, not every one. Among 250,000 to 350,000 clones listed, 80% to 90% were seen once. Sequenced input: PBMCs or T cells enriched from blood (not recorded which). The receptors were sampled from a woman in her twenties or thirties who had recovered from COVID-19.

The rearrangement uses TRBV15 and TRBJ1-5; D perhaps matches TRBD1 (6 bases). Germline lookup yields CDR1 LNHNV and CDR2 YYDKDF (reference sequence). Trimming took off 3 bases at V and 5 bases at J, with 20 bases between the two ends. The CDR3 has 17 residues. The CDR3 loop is CATSSPRPGVGYQPQHF. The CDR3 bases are TGTGCCACCAGCAGCCCGCGGCCAGGGGTGGGTTATCAGCCCCAGCATTTT.

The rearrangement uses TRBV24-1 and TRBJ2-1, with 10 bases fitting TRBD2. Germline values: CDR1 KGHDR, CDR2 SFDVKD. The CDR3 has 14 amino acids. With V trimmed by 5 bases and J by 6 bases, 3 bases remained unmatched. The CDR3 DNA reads TGTGCCACCAGTGCGAGACTAGCGGGCAATGAGCAGTTCTTC. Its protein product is CATSARLAGNEQFF.

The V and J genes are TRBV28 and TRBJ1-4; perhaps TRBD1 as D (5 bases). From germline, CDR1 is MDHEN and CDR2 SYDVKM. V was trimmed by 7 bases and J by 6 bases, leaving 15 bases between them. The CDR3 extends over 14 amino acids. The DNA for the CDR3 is TGTGCCAGCACCGGCGGGGGAGGTGATGAAAAACTGTTTTTT. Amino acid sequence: CASTGGGGDEKLFF. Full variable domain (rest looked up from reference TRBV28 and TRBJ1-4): DVKVTQSSRYLVKRTGEKVFLECVQDMDHENMFWYRQDPGLGLRLIYFSYDVKMKEKGDIPEGYSVSREKKERFSLILESASTNQTSMYLCASTGGGGDEKLFFGSGTQLSVL.

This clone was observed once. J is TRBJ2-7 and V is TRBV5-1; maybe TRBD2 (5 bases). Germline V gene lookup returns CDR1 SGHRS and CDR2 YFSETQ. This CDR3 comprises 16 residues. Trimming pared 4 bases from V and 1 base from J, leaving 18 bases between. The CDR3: CASSPAIGGQSYEQYF. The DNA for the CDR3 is TGCGCCAGCAGCCCGGCCATTGGCGGGCAATCCTACGAGCAGTACTTC.

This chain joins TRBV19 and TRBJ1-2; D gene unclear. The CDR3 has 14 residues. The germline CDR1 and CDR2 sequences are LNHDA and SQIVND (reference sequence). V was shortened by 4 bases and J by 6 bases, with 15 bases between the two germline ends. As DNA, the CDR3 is TGTGCCAGTAGTACCTCCGGACTAGTTGATGGCTACACCTTC. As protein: CASSTSGLVDGYTF.

The CDR3: CASSLGGTGDYQPQHF. CDR3 in DNA: TGTGCCAGCAGCTTAGGCGGGACAGGGGATTATCAGCCCCAGCATTTT. This rearrangement joins TRBV7-9 to TRBJ1-5, with TRBD1 matching over 10 bases. The CDR3 is 16 amino acids. After removal of 1 base from V and 5 bases from J, the junction contained 5 bases not matched to a gene. CDR1 and CDR2 (germline): SEHNR, FQNEAQ (reference sequence).

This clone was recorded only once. The CDR3 bases are TGTGCCAGCAGCCTGGGCGTTAACTATGGCTACACCTTC. Translated, it gives CASSLGVNYGYTF. J is TRBJ1-2 and V is TRBV28; D is uncertain. Trimming took off 6 bases at V and 1 base at J, with 9 bases between the two ends. Germline loops: CDR1 MDHEN, CDR2 SYDVKM. This CDR3 has 13 amino acids.

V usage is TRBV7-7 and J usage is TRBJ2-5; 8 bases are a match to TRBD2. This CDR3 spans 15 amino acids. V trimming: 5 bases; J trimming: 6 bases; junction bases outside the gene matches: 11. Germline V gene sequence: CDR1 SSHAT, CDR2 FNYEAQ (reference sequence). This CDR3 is CASSDPRGGGKTQYF. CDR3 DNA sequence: TGTGCCAGCAGCGATCCTCGGGGGGGCGGGAAGACCCAGTACTTC.

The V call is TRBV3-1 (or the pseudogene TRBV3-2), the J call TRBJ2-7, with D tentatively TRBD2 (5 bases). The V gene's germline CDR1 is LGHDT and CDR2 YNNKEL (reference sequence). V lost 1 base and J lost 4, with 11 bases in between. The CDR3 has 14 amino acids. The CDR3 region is CASSQVGLTYEQYF. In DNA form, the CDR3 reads TGTGCCAGCAGCCAAGTTGGACTCACTTACGAGCAGTACTTC.

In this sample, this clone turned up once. CDR3 sequence: CASSFVGGSGANVLTF. The CDR3 bases are TGTGCCAGCAGTTTTGTGGGGGGAAGTGGGGCCAACGTCCTGACTTTC. The V gene is TRBV27, the J gene TRBJ2-6, with TRBD2 as a possible D gene (6 bases). This CDR3 has 16 residues. Germline V CDR1 and CDR2: MNHEY, SMNVEV (reference sequence). The V end was cut by 3 bases, the J end by 3 bases, with 12 bases between.

The CDR3, as DNA: TGTGCCAGCAGCCAATCCGGACAGCCCTCCTACACCTTC. It translates to CASSQSGQPSYTF. The rearrangement uses TRBV16 and TRBJ1-2, with D possibly TRBD1 on 6 matching bases. The CDR3 is 13 amino acids. The ends were cut back, 0 bases at V and 10 bases at J, with 12 bases in the middle. Germline V CDR1 and CDR2: KGHSY, FQNENV.

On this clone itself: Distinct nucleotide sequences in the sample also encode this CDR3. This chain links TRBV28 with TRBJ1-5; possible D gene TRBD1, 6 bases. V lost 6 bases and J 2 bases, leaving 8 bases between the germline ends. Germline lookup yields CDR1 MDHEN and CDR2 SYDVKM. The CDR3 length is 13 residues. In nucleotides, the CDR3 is TGTGCCAGCAGATGGACAGGCAATCAGCCCCAGCATTTT. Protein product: CASRWTGNQPQHF.

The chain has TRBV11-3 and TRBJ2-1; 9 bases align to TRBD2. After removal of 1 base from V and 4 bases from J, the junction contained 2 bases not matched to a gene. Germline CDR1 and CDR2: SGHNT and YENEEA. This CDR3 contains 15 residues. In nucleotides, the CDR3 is TGTGCCAGCAGCTTAGGGAGCGGGAGGTACAATGAGCAGTTCTTC. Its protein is CASSLGSGRYNEQFF. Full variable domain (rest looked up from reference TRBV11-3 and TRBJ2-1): EAGVVQSPRYKIIEKKQPVAFWCNPISGHNTLYWYLQNLGQGPELLIRYENEEAVDDSQLPKDRFSAERLKGVDSTLKIQPAELGDSAVYLCASSLGSGRYNEQFFGPGTRLTVL.

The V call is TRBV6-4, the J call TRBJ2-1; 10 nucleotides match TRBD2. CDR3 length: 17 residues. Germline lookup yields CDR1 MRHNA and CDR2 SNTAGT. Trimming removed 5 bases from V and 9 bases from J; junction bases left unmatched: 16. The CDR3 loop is CASSFSEAGGPGVEQFF. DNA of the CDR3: TGTGCCAGCAGTTTCTCCGAAGCGGGAGGGCCGGGCGTTGAGCAGTTCTTC.

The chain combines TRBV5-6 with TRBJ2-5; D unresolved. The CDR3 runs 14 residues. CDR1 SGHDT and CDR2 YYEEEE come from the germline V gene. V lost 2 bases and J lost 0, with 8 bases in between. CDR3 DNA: TGTGCCAGCAGCTTTGGCGGAAACCAAGAGACCCAGTACTTC. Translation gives CASSFGGNQETQYF.

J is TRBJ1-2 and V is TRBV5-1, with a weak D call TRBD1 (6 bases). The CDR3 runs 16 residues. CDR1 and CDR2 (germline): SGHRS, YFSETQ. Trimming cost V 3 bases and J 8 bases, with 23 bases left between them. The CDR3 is CASSSTGQANYGGYTF. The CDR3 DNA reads TGCGCCAGCAGCTCGACAGGTCAAGCTAACTATGGCGGCTACACCTTC. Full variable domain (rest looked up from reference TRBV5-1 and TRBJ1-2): KAGVTQTPRYLIKTRGQQVTLSCSPISGHRSVSWYQQTPGQGLQFLFEYFSETQRNKGNFPGRFSGRQFSNSRSEMNVSTLELGDSALYLCASSSTGQANYGGYTFGSGTRLTVV.

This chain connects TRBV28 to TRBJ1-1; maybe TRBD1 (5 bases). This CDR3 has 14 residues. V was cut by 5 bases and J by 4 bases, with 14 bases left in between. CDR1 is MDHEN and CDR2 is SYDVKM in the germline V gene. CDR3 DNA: TGTGCCAGCAGTCCCACGGGGGTGGGCACTGAAGCTTTCTTT. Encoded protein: CASSPTGVGTEAFF.

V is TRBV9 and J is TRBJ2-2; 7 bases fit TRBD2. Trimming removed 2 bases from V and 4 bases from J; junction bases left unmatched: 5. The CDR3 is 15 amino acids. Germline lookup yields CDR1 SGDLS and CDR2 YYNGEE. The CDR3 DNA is TGTGCCAGCAGCGTTAGCGGGTGGGGCACCGGGGAGCTGTTTTTT. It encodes CASSVSGWGTGELFF.

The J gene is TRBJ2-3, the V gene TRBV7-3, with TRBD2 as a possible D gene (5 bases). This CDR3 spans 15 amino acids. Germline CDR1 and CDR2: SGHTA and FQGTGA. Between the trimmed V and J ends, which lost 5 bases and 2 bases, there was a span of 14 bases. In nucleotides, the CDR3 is TGTGCCAGCAGCCTCAAAGGACTCAACACAGATACGCAGTATTTT. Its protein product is CASSLKGLNTDTQYF. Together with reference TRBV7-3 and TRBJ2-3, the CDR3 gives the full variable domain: GAGVSQTPSNKVTEKGKYVELRCDPISGHTALYWYRQSLGQGPEFLIYFQGTGAADDSGLPNDRFFAVRPEGSVSTLKIQRTERGDSAVYLCASSLKGLNTDTQYFGPGTRLTVL.

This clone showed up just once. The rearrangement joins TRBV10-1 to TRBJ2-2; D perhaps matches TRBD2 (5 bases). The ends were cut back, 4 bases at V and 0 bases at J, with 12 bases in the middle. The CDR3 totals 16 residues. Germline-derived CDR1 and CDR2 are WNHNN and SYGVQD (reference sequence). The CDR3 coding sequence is TGCGCCAGCAGTGGGGCAAGAGGGACGAACACCGGGGAGCTGTTTTTT. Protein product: CASSGARGTNTGELFF.